Listed below are T cell receptor beta chains from one sample, sequenced in a study of cytomegalovirus exposure and HLA in healthy donors. TCRdb's copy holds only in-frame clones and misses some; the assay was immunoSEQ multiplex PCR. This sample has about 85,000 clones, with roughly 70% found just once. Material for sequencing was PBMCs. Receptors originate from a man aged 30-40 years in good health and CMV-seronegative. The CDR3 runs from the conserved cysteine through the conserved F or W. The order of the fields is J gene, V gene, CDR3 protein.

>TRBJ2-3|TRBV7-3
CASSPGTGITDTQYF
>TRBJ2-1|TRBV19
CASTGGYNEQFF
>TRBJ1-6|TRBV30
CAWSVGESYNSPLHF
>TRBJ2-1|TRBV7-9
CASSPDGLANYNEQFF
>TRBJ1-1|TRBV12-5
CASGVRGGTEAFF
>TRBJ2-5|TRBV5-1
CASSPRTGRETQYF
>TRBJ2-6|TRBV5-6
CASSVESSGANVLTF
>TRBJ1-5|TRBV2
CASSPGQGAQPQHF
>TRBJ2-3|TRBV5-4
CASSYINRVSTDTQYF
>TRBJ2-7|TRBV7-9
CASSSGQPFSYEQYF